This T cell receptor beta chain appears in the sequencing data of a study of beta chain features in type 1 diabetes (dated by TCRdb to between 2017 and 2018). Regarding the complete study: Mean age, gender distribution, total cell number and subset yield were not different between patients and healthy donors. A total of roughly 98,000,000 sorted cells were examined across all samples, and a strong correlation was observed between cell number per subset and RNA yield. The study compared the TCRB repertoires of sorted circulating CD4+ T cell subsets in recently diagnosed type 1 diabetes patients with those in matched healthy donors. Regulatory and stem cell-like memory subsets were obtained from only 8 patients and roughly 8 healthy donors, while naive and central memory subsets were obtained from all 30 or so donors. General conclusions and limits of the study: PCR may preferentially amplify shorter templates, but because patient and control samples were amplified and corrected together, any resulting skew would affect both groups equally. HLA sub-analyses involved small numbers of individuals, so any influence of HLA type on TCRB rearrangement remained unresolved. Naive, central memory and regulatory TCRB repertoires appeared to be more similar among patients than among healthy donors. At VDJ recombination sites, type 1 diabetes patients had fewer insertions and more deleted nucleotides, which implies abnormalities in thymic rearrangement. Sequencing cDNA rather than genomic DNA could over-represent highly expressing activated cells, although activation and CD3 levels did not differ between groups. In all four CD4+ subsets, TCRB CDR3 length was moderately but significantly shorter in type 1 diabetes patients.

Trimming removed 2 bases from V and 3 bases from J; the gene matches leave 3 bases unexplained. CDR1 and CDR2 are read off the germline V gene (reference sequence) as SGHNT and YYREEE. The CDR3 measures 15 amino acids from cysteine to phenylalanine. CDR3 DNA only is kept here, 45 bases in frame from base 1. This clone has a handful of counts. The target of this receptor is not known. No base-level quality is on record; no much larger clone is a single base apart. The entire isolated RNA was reverse transcribed using the High Capacity cDNA Reverse Transcription Kit, and thus expressed TCRB transcripts were sequenced. Naive, central memory and regulatory T cell samples underwent deep immunoSEQ sequencing, averaging approximately 3.3 million total reads per sample. After sorted cells were lysed in RLT buffer, RNA was extracted with DNase-treated RNeasy Micro or Mini kits, with the choice depending on cell number. To prevent cross-contamination, every cell subset was processed on its own, while patient and healthy donor samples were processed together. The immunoSEQ multiplex PCR was used to amplify TCRB sequences from cDNA, yielding 87-bp fragments that span the CDR3 region. Amplicons were sequenced on the Illumina HiSeq platform. Regarding the original processing steps: PCR bias was computationally corrected using synthetic template baselines, reads within Hamming distance 2 were collapsed, and singletons that could not be merged were discarded. Reads were aligned against IMGT to assign V, D and J genes, CDR3 length and insertions or deletions at six rearrangement sites. Within each subset, clonotype counts were normalized to sorted cell number, and only after that were true diversity and Gini coefficients computed with the tcR R package. Repertoire sharing was quantified using the overlap coefficient calculated on TCRB nucleotide sequences. As a proxy for the pre-selection repertoire, out-of-frame TCRB sequences from naive cells were analyzed. Held by TCRdb, this immuneACCESS table contains in-frame sequences only and omits some clones. Under half of the omission traces to an unresolved V gene where checked; the cause of the rest is unknown. V and J calls and clone size come straight from that table; D and trimming were deduced from the DNA. This sample is represented by 200,000 to 250,000 clones; 13% to 15% of them were singletons. Of the sample, about 0.024% falls within the top ten clones.

Each donor gave one peripheral blood draw, averaging approximately 120 mL, which was collected into heparinised tubes. Using a panel that included CD45RO, CCR7, CD25, CD127, CD95 and CD27, naive, central memory, regulatory and stem cell-like memory CD4+ T cells were sorted on a BD FACSAria II. All sorted populations exceeded 95% purity. PBMCs were isolated right away by Lymphoprep density gradient centrifugation and were stained directly, without culture. So that batch effects would be minimized, each experiment stained and sorted samples in pairs, pairing one healthy donor with one patient. The source of this sequence is a woman in her forties in good health. Recombination linked TRBV5-4 to TRBJ2-2; 8 junctional bases match TRBD1. Sequenced sample: naive CD4+ T cells from blood. The meaning of the sample's cell subset or site label: true naive CD4+ T cells. The CDR3 region reads CASSLQGVDTGELFF. The sequence in DNA is TGTGCCAGCAGCTTACAGGGGGTCGACACCGGGGAGCTGTTTTTT.